These 17 T cell receptor beta chains were all obtained from the same sample, sequenced in a study of tumor-infiltrating lymphocytes in primary liver carcinoma (dated by TCRdb to between 2016 and 2019). The data were produced on an Illumina HiSeq 2500. TCRbeta-specific cDNA was reverse-transcribed from 500 ng total RNA using a constant-region primer and ProtoScript II reverse transcriptase. TCRbeta libraries were built with three nested multiplex PCR rounds, a slightly modified ARM-PCR procedure. Each of the first two PCR rounds ran for approximately 10 cycles and used multiplex TRBV1-TRBV30 forward primers together with a Cbeta reverse primer. Clones were called with MiXCR by TCRdb after fastp trimmed the public reads at Q25, and only in-frame beta chains were retained. For every CDR3 protein sequence, its rows merge into one entry that carries the most common genes and DNA. This sample gives roughly 100,000 distinct CDR3 sequences in total; about four fifths of them show up just once. The leading ten clones occupy approximately 21% of the sample.

Without any cell sorting, total RNA and DNA were co-extracted from about 21-30 mg of bulk tissue using the AllPrep DNA/RNA mini kit. The sequencing input was liver tumor tissue from sampling region 3. The intended sense of this specimen's cell subset or site label: tumor region T3, left-lateral pole. These receptors originate from a middle-aged man with primary liver carcinoma and hepatitis B virus infection.

The gene calls are TRBV5-4 and TRBJ1-5, with TRBD1 matching 7 bases. The junction had 4 bases not matched to a gene; V was cut back by 3 bases and J by 7 bases. Looked up from germline, CDR1 is SGHNT and CDR2 is YYREEE (reference sequence). The CDR3 is 13 residues long. CDR3 loop: CASSSQGEQPQHF. The CDR3 coding sequence is TGTGCCAGCAGCTCGCAGGGGGAACAGCCCCAGCATTTT.

This clonotype was observed a single time. The CDR3 bases are TGTGCCAGCAGTTACCCCCGGACAGGGTCAGATATGGAGTATTTT. This encodes CASSYPRTGSDMEYF. The J gene is TRBJ2-3, the V gene TRBV6-2 or TRBV6-3; 8 bases map to TRBD1. This CDR3 is 15 amino acids long. CDR1 is MNHEY and CDR2 is SVGEGT in the germline V gene. J lost 13 bases, V lost 2 bases, and 14 bases had no gene match.

This clonotype has a handful of counts. The CDR3 carries no conserved terminal phenylalanine or tryptophan, so it likely arises from a read error. The DNA for the CDR3 is TGTGCCAGCAAAGGGCCTCTAGGCACTGAAGCTTTCCTT. Its protein is CASKGPLGTEAFL. This chain links TRBV12-3 or TRBV12-4 with TRBJ1-1; D uncertain. The CDR3 extends over 13 amino acids. V was cut by 7 bases and J by 4 bases, with 13 bases left in between.

J is TRBJ2-1 and V is TRBV6-5; 8 positions agree with TRBD2. The germline CDR1 and CDR2 sequences are MNHEY and SVGAGI. The CDR3 runs to 15 residues. The V gene end was trimmed by 4 bases and the J gene end by 15 bases; junction bases not matched to a gene: 17. The DNA for the CDR3 is TGTGCCAGCAGTTTGCGGGAGGTCGCCCACAATGATCGGTTCTTC. Translated, it gives CASSLREVAHNDRFF.

At least ten counts were recorded for this clonotype. The CDR3: CASSYSTSTDTQYF. Written as DNA, the CDR3 is TGTGCCAGCAGTTACTCGACTAGCACAGATACGCAGTATTTT. The chain is built from TRBV6-2 or TRBV6-3 and TRBJ2-3, with D unresolved. V lost 0 bases to trimming and J lost 0 bases, with 4 bases between them. CDR3 length: 14 amino acids. Germline V gene sequence: CDR1 MNHEY, CDR2 SVGEGT.

Comments on this clonotype: This may be a read error, as it is one base from a much larger clone. V and J are TRBV7-9 and TRBJ2-5; TRBD1 matches at 11 bases. V was clipped by 9 bases and J by 2 bases; unmatched bases: 8. The length of the CDR3 is 15 residues. Germline V CDR1 and CDR2: SEHNR, FQNEAQ (reference sequence). CDR3 residues: CARSPRDRGQETQYF. CDR3 DNA: TGTGCCAGAAGCCCCCGGGACAGGGGGCAAGAGACCCAGTACTTC.

Concerning this clonotype: A much more abundant neighbour one base away suggests this may be a read error. The chain combines TRBV19 with TRBJ1-5; D is ambiguous. The germline CDR1 and CDR2 sequences are LNHDA and SQIVND (reference sequence). With 7 bases removed from V and 0 bases from J, the gap between germline ends came to 16 bases. The CDR3 consists of 16 residues. The DNA of the CDR3 is TGTGCCAGTACCATCTCGGACTTCCATAGCAATCAGCCCCAGCATTTT. The encoded protein is CASTISDFHSNQPQHF.

The rearrangement joins TRBV5-6 to TRBJ1-5; 7 bases are shared with TRBD1. CDR1 is SGHDT, CDR2 YYEEEE, per germline. The CDR3 spans 15 residues. V lost 5 bases to trimming and J lost 5 bases; unmatched junction nucleotides: 10. In DNA, the CDR3 is TGTGCCAGCAGATCTACTCAGGGGGGCGATCAGCCCCAGCATTTT. It encodes CASRSTQGGDQPQHF.

A note on this clonotype: Mismatch with germline at one junction end may stem from a read error. The CDR3 DNA is TGCAGCGTGGCAGGGTTGGACCAAGAGACCCACTACTTC. Residues: CSVAGLDQETHYF. This chain connects TRBV29-1 to TRBJ2-5; weak D call: TRBD1 (5 bases). There are 13 residues in the CDR3. Germline V gives CDR1 SQVTM, CDR2 ANQGSEA.

Note on this clonotype: Relative to the germline gene, one junction end is altered; a read error may explain this. The rearrangement joins TRBV11-1 to TRBJ2-4; D is possibly TRBD2 (6 bases). CDR1 and CDR2 from the germline V gene are SGHAT and FQDESV (reference sequence). The CDR3 contains 17 residues. In nucleotides, the CDR3 is TGTGCCAACTGCTTTCCCGGGACTGGCGGGACCAAAAATATTCAGTACTTC. Amino acid sequence: CANCFPGTGGTKNIQYF.

Only a few counts were recorded for this clonotype. A clone one base away is much larger, so this may be a read error. This sequence joins TRBV4-3 and TRBJ2-7; D might be TRBD2 (6 bases). This CDR3 comprises 14 residues. Germline CDR1 reads LGHNA; CDR2 reads YSLEER. The CDR3 region is CASNQSGGSYEQYF. The CDR3 DNA follows: TGCGCCAGCAACCAAAGTGGGGGGTCCTACGAGCAGTACTTC.

As concerns this clonotype: It is likely a read error, because the conserved phenylalanine at the end of the CDR3 is missing. The rearrangement joins TRBV2 to TRBJ2-5; 7 nucleotides match TRBD2. There are 16 residues in the CDR3. The germline gives CDR1 SNHLY, CDR2 FYNNEI. The DNA of the CDR3 is TGTACCAACAGGAAAAGCGGACTAGGAGCCCGGGAGACCCAGTACTTA. This gives the protein CTNRKSGLGARETQYL.

V is TRBV20-1 and J is TRBJ2-3; D is perhaps TRBD1 (5 bases). Between the trimmed V and J ends, which lost 0 bases and 2 bases, there was a span of 15 bases. The length of the CDR3 is 16 residues. The germline gives CDR1 DFQATT, CDR2 SNEGSKA (reference sequence). The CDR3 here is CSARDRQTFFTDTQYF. The CDR3 region has the DNA TGCAGTGCTAGAGATCGACAGACCTTTTTCACAGATACGCAGTATTTT.

Only one count was recorded for this clonotype. The chain joins TRBV7-8 to TRBJ2-5; D ambiguous. The germline V and J ends were trimmed by 3 bases and 0 bases, with 8 bases remaining between them. Germline V lookup: CDR1 SGHVS, CDR2 FQNEAQ. The CDR3 contains 14 residues. CDR3: CASSLGNDQETQYF. Here the CDR3 DNA reads TGTGCCAGCAGCTTGGGTAATGACCAAGAGACCCAGTACTTC.

Turning to this clonotype: The junction shows a germline mismatch at one end, possibly a read error. The genes are TRBV4-3 and TRBJ2-3; D not certain. The germline V gene encodes CDR1 LGHNA and CDR2 YSLEER. The CDR3 spans 16 residues. This CDR3 is CDSSQETPARADTQYF. DNA for the CDR3: TGCGACAGCAGCCAAGAGACGCCGGCTAGGGCAGATACACAGTATTTT.

A word on this clonotype: Since the CDR3 does not end with the conserved phenylalanine or tryptophan, this likely comes from a read error. This chain links TRBV12-3 or TRBV12-4 with TRBJ2-7; weak D call: TRBD1 (7 bases). The ends were cut back, 8 bases at V and 3 bases at J, with 17 bases in the middle. CDR3 length: 14 residues. For the CDR3, the DNA is TGTGCCAGCGCCAAGGGGGGACAGTGCTACGAGCAGTACTAC. It specifies CASAKGGQCYEQYY.

V gene TRBV5-5 combines with J gene TRBJ2-4; tentative D call: TRBD2 (6 bases). This CDR3 has 13 residues. Looked up from germline, CDR1 is SGHKS and CDR2 is YYEKEE (reference sequence). CDR3 DNA sequence: TGTACTAGCAGCAGGGATCCAAGGGACATTCAGTACTTC. Protein sequence: CTSSRDPRDIQYF.